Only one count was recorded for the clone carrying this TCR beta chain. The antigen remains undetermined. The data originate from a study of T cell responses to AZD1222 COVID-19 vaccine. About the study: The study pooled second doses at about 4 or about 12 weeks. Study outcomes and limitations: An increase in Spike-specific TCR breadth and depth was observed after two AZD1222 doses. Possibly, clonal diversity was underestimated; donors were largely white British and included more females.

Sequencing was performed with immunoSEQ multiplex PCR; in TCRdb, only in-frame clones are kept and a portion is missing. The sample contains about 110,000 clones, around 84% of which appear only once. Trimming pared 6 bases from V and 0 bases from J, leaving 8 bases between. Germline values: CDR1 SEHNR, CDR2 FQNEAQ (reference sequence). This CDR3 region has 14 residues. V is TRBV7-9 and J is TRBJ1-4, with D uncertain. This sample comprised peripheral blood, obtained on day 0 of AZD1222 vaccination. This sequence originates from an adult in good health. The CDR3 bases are TGTGCCAGCAGGCCCAGCGCAACTAATGAAAAACTGTTTTTT. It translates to CASRPSATNEKLFF.